This paragraph reports one TCR beta chain. Method: immunoSEQ multiplex PCR; TCRdb's copy keeps in-frame clones and lacks some. The sample yields about 350,000 clones, less than 90% seen once. V dropped 5 bases and J dropped 4; count of bases not matched to a gene: 9. There are 16 residues in the CDR3. Germline lookup yields CDR1 SGHVS and CDR2 FNYEAQ. The data derive from a study of blood T cell repertoires in COVID-19. The receptor was derived from a woman aged 60-75 years with COVID-19, enrolled during active disease. This rearrangement joins TRBV7-6 to TRBJ2-3, with TRBD2 matching over 10 bases. Sequencing was done on a sample of peripheral blood. CDR3 DNA: TGTGCCAGCAGCGCAGCGGGGGGGCATATTGCAGATACGCAGTATTTT. This gives the protein CASSAAGGHIADTQYF.